The 29 T cell receptor beta chains below were found in one sample sequenced in a study of post-analysis software for immune sequencing data. Overall study findings and caveats: Included in a set of about five TRBV segments more frequent in patients than controls were TRBV5-6, TRBV5-1 and TRBV20-1.

Antigens for these TCRs are unknown. TCR beta libraries were prepared from cDNA with unique molecular identifiers. Via MiXCR, TCRdb re-called the PCR reads, giving one row per CDR3 protein. The top ten clones hold under 0.7% of a sample with fewer than 850,000 distinct CDR3 sequences, approximately 30% of them seen once. The sample comprised blood. These receptors originate from a girl between 5 and 17 years old with multiple sclerosis.

The genes are TRBV6-5 and TRBJ2-5; 8 bases map to TRBD1. The CDR3 spans 15 residues. Germline-derived CDR1 and CDR2 are MNHEY and SVGAGI. Trimming removed 7 bases from V and 2 bases from J; junction bases left unmatched: 9. The CDR3 loop is CASNWGGTGQETQYF. The CDR3 nucleotides are TGTGCCAGCAACTGGGGTGGGACAGGACAAGAGACCCAGTACTTC.

The chain uses TRBV6-5 and TRBJ1-5; D is ambiguous. V dropped 8 bases and J dropped 0 bases, with 8 bases sitting between them. Looked up from germline, CDR1 is MNHEY and CDR2 is SVGAGI. This CDR3 comprises 13 residues. This CDR3 reads CASRLNSNQPQHF. The CDR3 region has the DNA TGTGCCAGCCGACTTAATAGCAATCAGCCCCAGCATTTT.

The chain links TRBV20-1 to TRBJ2-5; D is unresolved. The CDR3 spans 12 residues. Trimming removed 7 bases from V and 5 bases from J, with 14 bases in between. Germline lookup yields CDR1 DFQATT and CDR2 SNEGSKA (reference sequence). The CDR3 DNA sequence: TGCAGTGGGGCAGTGGCTCCCGAGACCCAGTACTTC. Its translation is CSGAVAPETQYF.

The chain employs TRBV6-6 and TRBJ1-4; D ambiguous. The ends were cut back, 6 bases at V and 3 bases at J, with 14 bases in the middle. The CDR3 runs to 15 residues. The germline gives CDR1 MNHNY, CDR2 SVGAGI (reference sequence). The CDR3, as DNA: TGTGCCAGCAGGCCCTCGGCGGAGGCTAATGAAAAACTGTTTTTT. Its translation: CASRPSAEANEKLFF.

This clonotype was counted a few times. This chain links TRBV20-1 with TRBJ2-5; D unclear. CDR3 size: 14 residues. The germline V gene has CDR1 DFQATT and CDR2 SNEGSKA (reference sequence). Trimming stripped 3 bases from V and 4 bases from J, with 15 bases between. The CDR3 nucleotides are TGCAGTGCTAGTGTGGGTTCCCGAACAGAGACCCAGTACTTC. Protein: CSASVGSRTETQYF.

The V call is TRBV7-9, the J call TRBJ1-5; weak D call: TRBD1 (6 bases). This CDR3 has 12 amino acids. Per the germline V gene, CDR1 is SEHNR and CDR2 is FQNEAQ (reference sequence). The ends were cut back, 5 bases at V and 8 bases at J, with 10 bases in the middle. For the CDR3, the DNA is TGTGCCAGCAGCCGTCCAGGGGAGCCCCAGCATTTT. Amino acids: CASSRPGEPQHF. The full variable domain, in which reference TRBV7-9 and TRBJ1-5 provide the parts outside the CDR3, is DTGVSQNPRHKITKRGQNVTFRCDPISEHNRLYWYRQTLGQGPEFLTYFQNEAQLEKSRLLSDRFSAERPKGSFSTLEIQRTEQGDSAMYLCASSRPGEPQHFGDGTRLSIL.

With respect to this clonotype: Since a much larger clone is just one base distant, this may be a read error. The V gene is TRBV29-1, the J gene TRBJ2-1, with a weak D call TRBD2 (7 bases). This CDR3 has 15 residues. V gave up 1 base and J gave up 0 bases, with 10 bases separating them. CDR1 and CDR2 from the germline V gene are SQVTM and ANQGSEA. The DNA for the CDR3 is TGCAGCGTTGAAGGGAGGGGGGGCTCCTACAATGAGCAGTTCTTC. Protein product: CSVEGRGGSYNEQFF.

The rearrangement links TRBV7-2 to TRBJ2-3, with TRBD2 as a possible D gene (7 bases). This CDR3 comprises 15 residues. V lost 5 bases, J lost 5 bases, and 17 bases lay in between. CDR1 is SGHTA and CDR2 is FQGNSA in the germline V gene. The CDR3 nucleotides read TGTGCCAGCAGCATTAATAGGGGGGGCCTAGATACGCAGTATTTT. Residues: CASSINRGGLDTQYF.

This clonotype came up many times. The rearrangement uses TRBV29-1 and TRBJ2-1, with no clear D. CDR1 is SQVTM, CDR2 ANQGSEA, per germline. This CDR3 is built from 13 residues. The V end lost 4 bases, the J end lost 10 bases, and 17 bases lay between the germline ends. CDR3 region: CSVVLGSVGEQFF. As DNA, the CDR3 is TGCAGCGTTGTATTGGGGTCCGTGGGAGAGCAGTTCTTC.

Comment on this clonotype: The junction does not match germline at one end; this may be a read error. This chain joins TRBV12-3 or TRBV12-4 and TRBJ2-5, with a weak D call TRBD1 (6 bases). This CDR3 is 13 amino acids long. The CDR3 nucleotides are TGTGCCAGCAGTTTGGGGGCCTGGGCGACCCGGTACTTC. This sequence encodes CASSLGAWATRYF.

This clonotype has more than one count but fewer than ten. The V gene is TRBV20-1, the J gene TRBJ2-3; 7 positions match TRBD1. Germline CDR1 and CDR2: DFQATT and SNEGSKA (reference sequence). The trim removed 5 bases at V and 0 bases at J, leaving 8 bases unmatched. The CDR3 loop spans 15 amino acids. CDR3 sequence: CSAPMTGPSTDTQYF. The CDR3 region has the DNA TGCAGTGCTCCGATGACAGGGCCTAGCACAGATACGCAGTATTTT.

This clonotype was recorded a few times. The chain links TRBV6-5 to TRBJ2-6; 8 bases map to TRBD1. Germline trimming cut 0 bases from V and 1 base from J; bases unmatched to any gene: 8. CDR1 MNHEY and CDR2 SVGAGI come from the germline V gene. The CDR3 is 19 residues long. The CDR3 DNA reads TGTGCCAGCAGTTACTCGTGGACAGGGCCTTTATCTGGGGCCAACGTCCTGACTTTC. Its protein product is CASSYSWTGPLSGANVLTF.

The chain couples TRBV29-1 to TRBJ1-4, with 7 bases matching TRBD1. Per germline, CDR1 SQVTM and CDR2 ANQGSEA. Germline trimming cut 5 bases from V and 8 bases from J; bases unmatched to any gene: 8. The CDR3 length is 13 residues. CDR3 coding DNA: TGCAGCGTTAGGGAGGGGGCAGGCGAAAAACTGTTTTTT. This encodes CSVREGAGEKLFF. The full variable domain, completed using reference TRBV29-1 and TRBJ1-4, is SAVISQKPSRDICQRGTSLTIQCQVDSQVTMMFWYRQQPGQSLTLIATANQGSEATYESGFVIDKFPISRPNLTFSTLTVSNMSPEDSSIYLCSVREGAGEKLFFGSGTQLSVL.

This clonotype was seen a handful of times. The chain is built from TRBV6-5 and TRBJ1-6, with D possibly matching TRBD1 (5 bases). Trimming pared 9 bases from V and 6 bases from J, leaving 12 bases between. Germline lookup yields CDR1 MNHEY and CDR2 SVGAGI. The CDR3 covers 13 residues. As DNA, the CDR3 is TGTGCCAGTGGAGGGGCAGTTAATTCACCCCTCCACTTT. It is translated as CASGGAVNSPLHF.

This clonotype was recorded once. The chain is built from TRBV7-2 and TRBJ2-1; maybe TRBD2 (7 bases). CDR3 length equals 14 residues. Trimming left V 6 bases short and J 8 bases short, with 17 bases between. The germline gives CDR1 SGHTA, CDR2 FQGNSA. CDR3 loop: CASRGGGPRDEQFF. The CDR3 DNA follows: TGTGCCAGCAGGGGGGGGGGCCCCAGGGATGAGCAGTTCTTC.

This clonotype has a handful of counts. The chain recombines TRBV6-4 with TRBJ2-1, with 8 bases aligning to TRBD2. Germline-derived CDR1 and CDR2 are MRHNA and SNTAGT. J gave up 12 bases and V 2 bases, and 9 bases lay outside the gene matches. The CDR3 runs to 14 residues. CDR3 in DNA: TGTGCCAGCAGTGACGGTACGGGGGGGCGTGGGCAGTTCTTC. Amino acids: CASSDGTGGRGQFF.

The chain employs TRBV7-2 and TRBJ1-6; no clear D. Trimming took off 4 bases at V and 9 bases at J, with 16 bases between the two ends. Germline CDR1 reads SGHTA; CDR2 reads FQGNSA. The CDR3 is 15 residues long. The CDR3 DNA is TGTGCCAGCAGCTCATATCCGCACCCGGGTTCACCCCTCCACTTT. Residues: CASSSYPHPGSPLHF.

A note on this clonotype: A clone one base away is much larger, so this may be a read error. This chain connects TRBV7-6 to TRBJ2-6; 7 bases match TRBD1. Germline V gene lookup returns CDR1 SGHVS and CDR2 FNYEAQ. V lost 5 bases, J lost 0 bases, and 4 bases stayed unmatched. The CDR3 is 16 amino acids. The CDR3 region has the DNA TGTGCCAGCAGCCGAGGGACAGCCTCTGGGGCCAACGTCCTGACTTTC. Translated: CASSRGTASGANVLTF.

This clonotype was counted between two and nine times. This chain connects TRBV3-1 to TRBJ2-1, with TRBD1 matching 11 bases. This CDR3 comprises 14 residues. In germline, CDR1 is LGHDT, CDR2 YNNKEL (reference sequence). V lost 7 bases, J lost 8 bases, and 7 bases stayed unmatched. The CDR3 DNA reads TGTGCCAGCAAACGGGACAGGGGGATAGATGAGCAGTTCTTC. It yields the protein CASKRDRGIDEQFF.

The genes are TRBV29-1 and TRBJ1-1; TRBD1 might be the D (5 bases). Trimming removed 5 bases from V and 1 base from J, with 11 bases in between. The CDR3 has 13 amino acids. Germline CDR1 and CDR2: SQVTM and ANQGSEA. The CDR3 here is CSVKTAQNTEAFF. CDR3 nucleotide sequence: TGCAGCGTTAAGACAGCTCAGAACACTGAAGCTTTCTTT.

This clonotype has more than one count but fewer than ten. The chain uses TRBV4-3 and TRBJ2-7; TRBD2 might be the D (7 bases). V gave up 1 base and J gave up 2 bases, with 9 bases separating them. CDR3 length: 14 residues. Germline CDR1 reads LGHNA; CDR2 reads YSLEER. The CDR3 spells CASSQGEGAYEQYF. The CDR3 coding sequence is TGCGCCAGCAGCCAAGGGGAGGGGGCCTACGAGCAGTACTTC.

The chain recombines TRBV11-1 with TRBJ2-3, with a tentative D call TRBD2 (6 bases). The CDR3 is made up of 16 amino acids. Germline V gene data show CDR1 as SGHAT and CDR2 as FQDESV (reference sequence). The V gene lost 2 bases and the J gene lost 3 bases, with 15 bases spanning the gap. CDR3 DNA: TGTGCCAGCAGCTTAAGCGGGCCGGTTTGGACAGATACGCAGTATTTT. Residues: CASSLSGPVWTDTQYF.

In this sample, this clonotype turned up a few times. The chain links TRBV15 to TRBJ1-1, with TRBD1 matching over 7 bases. The CDR3 runs to 14 residues. V dropped 7 bases and J dropped 4; count of bases not matched to a gene: 9. The germline CDR1 and CDR2 sequences are LNHNV and YYDKDF (reference sequence). CDR3 DNA: TGTGCCACCAAGACAGGGTTAGGGTGCACTGAAGCTTTCTTT. Its protein product is CATKTGLGCTEAFF.

This clonotype was counted many times. The chain joins TRBV4-1 to TRBJ1-1, with D uncertain. The CDR3 contains 13 residues. The V gene lost 2 bases and the J gene lost 1 base, with 5 bases spanning the gap. The germline gives CDR1 MGHRA, CDR2 YSYEKL. The CDR3 sequence: CASSQNWNTEAFF. CDR3 bases: TGCGCCAGCAGCCAAAACTGGAACACTGAAGCTTTCTTT.

This clonotype appeared many times. The genes are TRBV29-1 and TRBJ2-3; D may be TRBD2 (5 bases). The CDR3 is made up of 14 amino acids. Germline V CDR1 and CDR2: SQVTM, ANQGSEA. V was clipped by 7 bases and J by 11 bases, with 25 bases between them. The DNA of the CDR3 is TGCAGCGCCCCGGGATCGGGGAGAGAATTGGTGCAGTATTTT. Its protein product is CSAPGSGRELVQYF.

Only a few counts were recorded for this clonotype. The chain recombines TRBV29-1 with TRBJ1-1; possibly TRBD1 for D (6 bases). Germline V CDR1 and CDR2: SQVTM, ANQGSEA. The CDR3 runs 13 residues. V lost 8 bases, J lost 0 bases, and 13 bases lay in between. This CDR3 reads CSSTTGLNTEAFF. The CDR3, as DNA: TGCAGCTCAACGACAGGACTGAACACTGAAGCTTTCTTT.

At least ten counts were recorded for this clonotype. The chain joins TRBV7-2 to TRBJ2-5, with a weak D call TRBD1 (5 bases). Trimming removed 5 bases from V and 0 bases from J, with 13 bases in between. The CDR3 has 15 residues. CDR1 and CDR2 from the germline V gene are SGHTA and FQGNSA. CDR3 protein: CASSTPEGDQETQYF. In DNA form, the CDR3 reads TGTGCCAGCAGCACGCCGGAAGGGGACCAAGAGACCCAGTACTTC.

This clonotype was seen only a few times. The genes are TRBV7-2 and TRBJ2-3; D assignment may be TRBD1 or TRBD2 (5 bases each). The V gene lost 6 bases and the J gene lost 4 bases, with 14 bases spanning the gap. This CDR3 has 14 amino acids. Germline CDR1 reads SGHTA; CDR2 reads FQGNSA. The CDR3 DNA reads TGTGCCAGCAGGTCCGGGACGCATGCAGATACGCAGTATTTT. Its protein is CASRSGTHADTQYF.

This clonotype came up a few times. This chain links TRBV7-8 with TRBJ1-5; D remains unclear. The CDR3 is 14 amino acids. The V end was cut by 5 bases, the J end by 2 bases, with 10 bases between. The germline V gene has CDR1 SGHVS and CDR2 FQNEAQ. The CDR3 spells CASSPFLGNQPQHF. The CDR3 DNA sequence: TGTGCCAGCAGCCCCTTCTTGGGCAATCAGCCCCAGCATTTT.